The 13 T cell receptor beta chains presented below share a single source sample, sequenced in a study of shared clonotypes between healthy human individuals. Generated by immunoSEQ multiplex PCR, the TCRdb table keeps only in-frame clones and is missing some. Of about half a million clones listed, about four fifths were seen once; the top ten hold roughly 13%. Sequencing was done on a sample of PBMCs. Receptor source: a woman between 35 and 50 years old in good health. Some clones in this sample may be carry-over from other donors' samples.

This chain uses TRBV19 with TRBJ1-2; D perhaps matches TRBD1 (6 bases). Germline V gene data show CDR1 as LNHDA and CDR2 as SQIVND (reference sequence). Trimming took 4 bases from V and 1 from J, leaving 10 bases between them. The CDR3 loop spans 14 amino acids. The CDR3, as DNA: TGTGCCAGTAGTACCAGACAGGTTAACTATGGCTACACCTTC. It encodes CASSTRQVNYGYTF. Complete variable domain (other parts from reference TRBV19 and TRBJ1-2): DGGITQSPKYLFRKEGQNVTLSCEQNLNHDAMYWYRQDPGQGLRLIYYSQIVNDFQKGDIAEGYSVSREKKESFPLTVTSAQKNPTAFYLCASSTRQVNYGYTFGSGTRLTVV.

The chain combines TRBV19 with TRBJ2-6, with D unresolved. CDR1 is LNHDA, CDR2 SQIVND, per germline (reference sequence). The CDR3 runs to 15 residues. V was clipped by 4 bases and J by 0 bases, with 7 bases between them. CDR3 nucleotide sequence: TGTGCCAGTAGTAGAGTGGGCTCTGGGGCCAACGTCCTGACTTTC. Amino acids: CASSRVGSGANVLTF.

The rearrangement links TRBV7-3 to TRBJ2-1; D remains unclear. CDR3 size: 14 residues. V lost 4 bases and J lost 5, with 12 bases in between. Germline assignment: CDR1 SGHTA and CDR2 FQGTGA. As DNA, the CDR3 is TGTGCCAGCAGCTCCACCGGACGCGACAATGAGCAGTTCTTC. It yields the protein CASSSTGRDNEQFF.

This sequence joins TRBV7-9 and TRBJ2-1, with 13 bases matching TRBD2. CDR3 length: 17 amino acids. CDR1 and CDR2 (germline): SEHNR, FQNEAQ (reference sequence). With V trimmed by 5 bases and J by 7 bases, 11 bases remained unmatched. In nucleotides, the CDR3 is TGTGCCAGCAGCCTAAGCACTAGCGGGAGGGTGGGGAATGAGCAGTTCTTC. The encoded protein is CASSLSTSGRVGNEQFF.

The V and J genes are TRBV27 and TRBJ2-7; TRBD1 aligns across 8 bases. The CDR3 has 15 amino acids. The germline CDR1 and CDR2 sequences are MNHEY and SMNVEV (reference sequence). The V and J ends lost 3 bases and 3 bases, in that order; junction bases with no gene match: 7. The CDR3 region is CASSLGRGLLYEQYF. CDR3 coding DNA: TGTGCCAGCAGTTTGGGCAGGGGGCTACTCTACGAGCAGTACTTC.

Comment on this clone: A much larger clone lies one base from this, so it may be a read error. This specimen includes other DNA sequences encoding the same CDR3. The chain combines TRBV30 with TRBJ2-6, with D hard to call. The length of the CDR3 is 12 residues. Germline CDR1 GTSNPN, CDR2 SVGIG (reference sequence). V shed 4 bases and J shed 4 bases, with 5 bases lying between them. The CDR3 DNA is TGTGCCTGGAATCCAGGGGCCAACGTCCTGACTTTC. Its protein is CAWNPGANVLTF.

The chain has TRBV27 and TRBJ2-1; the D gene is possibly TRBD2 (5 bases). The CDR3 sequence is 15 residues long. In germline, CDR1 is MNHEY, CDR2 SMNVEV (reference sequence). V dropped 7 bases and J dropped 2 bases, with 15 bases sitting between them. The CDR3 coding sequence is TGTGCCAGCACCCAAGGGAGAACCCCCTACAATGAGCAGTTCTTC. This sequence encodes CASTQGRTPYNEQFF.

V usage is TRBV10-2 and J usage is TRBJ1-1; a weak D match, TRBD1 (5 bases). V lost 6 bases, J lost 4 bases, and 15 bases lay in between. There are 14 residues in the CDR3. The germline gives CDR1 WSHSY, CDR2 SAAADI. The CDR3 is CASSAGTSSTEAFF. CDR3 DNA sequence: TGCGCCAGCAGCGCAGGGACGTCGAGCACTGAAGCTTTCTTT.

Concerning this clone itself: Additional DNA sequences in this sample encode the identical CDR3. The genes are TRBV10-3 and TRBJ2-1; TRBD2 matches at 9 bases. Germline CDR1 and CDR2: ENHRY and SYGVKD. The CDR3 runs to 14 residues. With 2 bases clipped from V and 4 bases from J, the junction kept 0 bases outside the gene matches. The CDR3 DNA sequence: TGTGCCATCAGTGAGACTAGCGGGTACAATGAGCAGTTCTTC. This gives the protein CAISETSGYNEQFF.

The V gene is TRBV28, the J gene TRBJ2-2; possibly TRBD2 for D (6 bases). This CDR3 region has 14 residues. The germline V gene encodes CDR1 MDHEN and CDR2 SYDVKM. V was trimmed by 9 bases and J by 4 bases, leaving 15 bases between them. The CDR3 DNA is TGTGCCAGTCGGGGGAGCGGAACCACCGGGGAGCTGTTTTTT. Protein: CASRGSGTTGELFF.

The chain uses TRBV5-1 and TRBJ2-2; 7 bases match TRBD2. Looked up from germline, CDR1 is SGHRS and CDR2 is YFSETQ. The CDR3 has 16 residues. Trimming took 1 base from V and 4 from J; bases not matched to a gene: 7. As DNA, the CDR3 is TGCGCCAGCAGCTTGTTCCTAGCGGAGACCACCGGGGAGCTGTTTTTT. Amino acids: CASSLFLAETTGELFF.

V gene TRBV30 combines with J gene TRBJ2-1; maybe TRBD2 (6 bases). There are 12 residues in the CDR3. Trimming stripped 6 bases from V and 8 bases from J, with 14 bases between. Germline CDR1 is GTSNPN and CDR2 is SVGIG (reference sequence). The CDR3 DNA sequence: TGTGCCTGCCTGGGCGGGAATGATGAGCAGTTCTTC. Translating it yields CACLGGNDEQFF.

The V call is TRBV7-9, the J call TRBJ1-2, with a tentative D call TRBD1 (5 bases). CDR1 is SEHNR and CDR2 is FQNEAQ in the germline V gene (reference sequence). This CDR3 has 14 residues. V was trimmed by 1 base and J by 4 bases, leaving 10 bases between them. The CDR3 reads CASSLEARVYGYTF. The CDR3 DNA is TGTGCCAGCAGCTTAGAGGCCAGGGTCTATGGCTACACCTTC.